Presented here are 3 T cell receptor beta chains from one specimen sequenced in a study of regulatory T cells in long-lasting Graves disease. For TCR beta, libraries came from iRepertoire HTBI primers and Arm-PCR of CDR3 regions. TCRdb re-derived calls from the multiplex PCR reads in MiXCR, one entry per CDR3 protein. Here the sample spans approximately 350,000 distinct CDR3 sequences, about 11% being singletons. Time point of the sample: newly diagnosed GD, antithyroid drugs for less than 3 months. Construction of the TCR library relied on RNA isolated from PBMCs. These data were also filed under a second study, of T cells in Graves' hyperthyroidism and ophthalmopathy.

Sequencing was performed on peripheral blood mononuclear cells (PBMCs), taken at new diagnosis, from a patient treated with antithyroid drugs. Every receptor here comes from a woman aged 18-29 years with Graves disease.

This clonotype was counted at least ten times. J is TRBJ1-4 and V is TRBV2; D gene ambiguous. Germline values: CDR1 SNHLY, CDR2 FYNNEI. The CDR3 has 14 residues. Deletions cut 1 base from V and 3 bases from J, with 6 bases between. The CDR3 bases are TGTGCCAGCAGTGAAGGGTGGGCTAATGAAAAACTGTTTTTT. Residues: CASSEGWANEKLFF.

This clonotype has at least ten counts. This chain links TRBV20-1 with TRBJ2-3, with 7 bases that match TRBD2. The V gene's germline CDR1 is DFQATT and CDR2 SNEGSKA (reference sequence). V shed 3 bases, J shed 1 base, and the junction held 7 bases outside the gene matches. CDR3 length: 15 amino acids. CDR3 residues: CSARRRTRGTDTQYF. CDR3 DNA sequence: TGCAGTGCTAGGCGCAGGACTAGGGGCACAGATACGCAGTATTTT.

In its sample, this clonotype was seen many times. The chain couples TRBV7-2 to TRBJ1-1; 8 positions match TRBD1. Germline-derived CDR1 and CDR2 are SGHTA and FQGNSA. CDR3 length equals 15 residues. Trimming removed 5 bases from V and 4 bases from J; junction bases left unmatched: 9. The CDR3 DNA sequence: TGTGCCAGCAGCACCACAGGGGGAGTGGGCACTGAAGCTTTCTTT. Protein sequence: CASSTTGGVGTEAFF. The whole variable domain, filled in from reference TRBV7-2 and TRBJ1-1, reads GAGVSQSPSNKVTEKGKDVELRCDPISGHTALYWYRQSLGQGLEFLIYFQGNSAPDKSGLPSDRFSAERTGGSVSTLTIQRTQQEDSAVYLCASSTTGGVGTEAFFGQGTRLTVV.